Listed below are T cell receptor beta chains from one sample, sequenced in a study of blood T cell repertoires in COVID-19. Assay: immunoSEQ multiplex PCR; the TCRdb copy retains only in-frame clones and omits some. The top ten clones hold roughly 1.4% of a sample with fewer than 200,000 clones, 65% to 90% of them seen once. The sequenced sample consisted of peripheral blood. The source of these receptors is a human donor in a cohort sampled during active COVID-19. Both conserved end residues are part of each CDR3. D genes are given only for firm matches. Clone size is given for some rows only: seen once, a few or many times, or a class if the clone is expanded.

size: -
V: TRBV12-3/TRBV12-4
D: -
J: TRBJ1-5
DNA: TGTGCCAGCAGTTTGACAGAAAATCAGCCCCAGCATTTT
CDR3: CASSLTENQPQHF

size: -
V: TRBV28
D: TRBD1
J: TRBJ1-5
DNA: TGTGCCAGCAGTTTGGACAGGGTGGTTCAGCCCCAGCATTTT
CDR3: CASSLDRVVQPQHF

size: -
V: TRBV6-5
D: TRBD2
J: TRBJ2-5
DNA: TGTGCCAGCAGTTACTCTAGCGGGCAGGAGACCCAGTACTTC
CDR3: CASSYSSGQETQYF

size: -
V: TRBV27
D: TRBD2
J: TRBJ2-7
DNA: TGTGCCAGCAGCGGGACTAGTTCTTACGAGCAGTACTTC
CDR3: CASSGTSSYEQYF

size: -
V: TRBV28
D: -
J: TRBJ2-7
DNA: TGTGCCAGCAGACCAACCCGGTACGGGGGCTACGAGCAGTACTTC
CDR3: CASRPTRYGGYEQYF

size: -
V: TRBV7-9
D: TRBD1
J: TRBJ2-7
DNA: TGTGCCAGCAGCTTAGTAGGGACAGATAGCTCCTACGAGCAGTACTTC
CDR3: CASSLVGTDSSYEQYF

size: few
V: TRBV2
D: TRBD2
J: TRBJ2-7
DNA: TGTGCCAGCAGTTCCACCGGCACTAGCGGACTTTTTTACGAGCAGTACTTC
CDR3: CASSSTGTSGLFYEQYF

size: -
V: TRBV13
D: -
J: TRBJ2-5
DNA: TGTGCCAGCAGCTTATATGTTAGGAGGGAGACCCAGTACTTC
CDR3: CASSLYVRRETQYF

size: once
V: TRBV7-2
D: TRBD1
J: TRBJ2-7
DNA: TGTGCCAGCAGTCCAGGGGGTCCCAATTACGAGCAGTACTTC
CDR3: CASSPGGPNYEQYF

size: -
V: TRBV28
D: TRBD1
J: TRBJ2-7
DNA: TGTGCCAGCACTCCGGGACAGGCTTCCTACGAGCAGTACTTC
CDR3: CASTPGQASYEQYF

size: -
V: TRBV4-1
D: -
J: TRBJ1-2
DNA: TGCGCCAGCAGCCAAGACCCAGGGGTGGAATGCACCTTC
CDR3: CASSQDPGVECTF

size: once
V: TRBV29-1
D: -
J: TRBJ2-7
DNA: TGCAGCGTTGAAGATGGAAGCGAGCCCACCTCCTACGAGCAGTACTTC
CDR3: CSVEDGSEPTSYEQYF

size: -
V: TRBV19
D: TRBD1
J: TRBJ2-6
DNA: TGTGCCACCCACAGGGGTCGAAACTCTGGGGCCAACGTCCTGACTTTC
CDR3: CATHRGRNSGANVLTF

size: -
V: TRBV7-2
D: TRBD1
J: TRBJ2-5
DNA: TGTGCCAGCAGCTCGCCGGGACAGCAAGAGACCCAGTACTTC
CDR3: CASSSPGQQETQYF

size: -
V: TRBV4-3
D: TRBD2
J: TRBJ2-1
DNA: TGCGCCAGCAGCCAAGATCACCTAGCGGGAGGGGGTGAGCAGTTCTTC
CDR3: CASSQDHLAGGGEQFF

size: once
V: TRBV5-4
D: -
J: TRBJ1-6
DNA: TGTGCCAGCAGCGTGACTCCGGGAACGAATTCACCCCTCCACTTT
CDR3: CASSVTPGTNSPLHF

size: once
V: TRBV12-3/TRBV12-4
D: TRBD1
J: TRBJ2-1
DNA: TGTGCCAGCAGTGGACAGGGGTACGATGAGCAGTTCTTC
CDR3: CASSGQGYDEQFF

size: -
V: TRBV15
D: TRBD1
J: TRBJ1-5
DNA: TGTGCCACCAGCACGAACAGGGGAATCAATCAGCCCCAGCATTTT
CDR3: CATSTNRGINQPQHF

size: -
V: TRBV6-5
D: -
J: TRBJ1-2
DNA: TGTGCCAGCAGTTACCGAGGAGGGGCGAACTATGGCTACACCTTC
CDR3: CASSYRGGANYGYTF

size: -
V: TRBV9
D: -
J: TRBJ1-1
DNA: TGTGCCAGCAGCGTAGCTGGGGGGAGGAGTTTGAACACTGAAGCTTTCTTT
CDR3: CASSVAGGRSLNTEAFF

size: -
V: TRBV27
D: -
J: TRBJ2-7
DNA: TGTGCCAGCAGTTTATCAGGGGGTATTTACGAGCAGTACTTC
CDR3: CASSLSGGIYEQYF

size: once
V: TRBV5-1
D: -
J: TRBJ2-2
DNA: TGCGCCAGCACCACAAGCCCGGGAACCCTCACCGGGGAGCTGTTTTTT
CDR3: CASTTSPGTLTGELFF

size: -
V: TRBV5-1
D: TRBD1
J: TRBJ1-1
DNA: TGCGCCAGCAGCCCGACAGGGGTTACTGAAGCTTTCTTT
CDR3: CASSPTGVTEAFF

size: -
V: TRBV3-1/TRBV3-2
D: -
J: TRBJ2-6
DNA: TGTGCCAGCAGCTCCGGACAGATTTTCTCTGGGGCCAACGTCCTGACTTTC
CDR3: CASSSGQIFSGANVLTF

size: -
V: TRBV28
D: -
J: TRBJ1-4
DNA: TGTGCCGCGGGAGGGGTTATCTTAAATGAAAAACTGTTTTTT
CDR3: CAAGGVILNEKLFF

size: -
V: TRBV3-1/TRBV3-2
D: -
J: TRBJ2-7
DNA: TGTGCCAGCAGCCAAGTCGGAGTAGCGCTTTACGAGCAGTACTTC
CDR3: CASSQVGVALYEQYF

size: -
V: TRBV2
D: -
J: TRBJ2-5
DNA: TGTGCCAGCACAGGGGCGGAGACCCAGTACTTC
CDR3: CASTGAETQYF

size: -
V: TRBV24-1
D: -
J: TRBJ2-7
DNA: TGTGCCACCAGTGATTCAGGTTCCTACGAGCAGTACTTC
CDR3: CATSDSGSYEQYF

size: -
V: TRBV6-2/TRBV6-3
D: -
J: TRBJ1-1
DNA: TGTGCCAGCAGTTACGCGGGCTCTGAAGCTTTCTTT
CDR3: CASSYAGSEAFF

size: -
V: TRBV7-9
D: TRBD1
J: TRBJ1-1
DNA: TGTGCCAGCAGCTCGCGGGACAGGGGGCTCACTGAAGCTTTCTTT
CDR3: CASSSRDRGLTEAFF

size: few
V: TRBV6-5
D: -
J: TRBJ1-5
DNA: TGTGCCAGCAGCGCAGGTTACAATCAGCCCCAGCATTTT
CDR3: CASSAGYNQPQHF

size: -
V: TRBV5-1
D: TRBD2
J: TRBJ2-7
DNA: TGCGCCAGCAGCTTGCCCGGACTAGCGGGCATCGCCTACGAGCAGTACTTC
CDR3: CASSLPGLAGIAYEQYF

size: -
V: TRBV10-3
D: TRBD1
J: TRBJ2-7
DNA: TGTGCCATCAGTGCCGGACAGGGGGTCTACGAGCAGTACTTC
CDR3: CAISAGQGVYEQYF

size: -
V: TRBV7-2
D: -
J: TRBJ2-5
DNA: TGTGCCAGCAGCCAACCGGGGGAGACCCAGTACTTC
CDR3: CASSQPGETQYF

size: -
V: TRBV7-2
D: TRBD1
J: TRBJ1-3
DNA: TGTGCCAGCAGCCCCGACAGGGGATCTGGAAACACCATATATTTT
CDR3: CASSPDRGSGNTIYF

size: -
V: TRBV5-1
D: -
J: TRBJ2-7
DNA: TGCGCCAGCAGCTTGGCCCAGGGGACATACGAGCAGTACTTC
CDR3: CASSLAQGTYEQYF

size: -
V: TRBV6-5
D: -
J: TRBJ2-7
DNA: TGTGCCAGCAGCATACAGGGTTACGAGCAGTACTTC
CDR3: CASSIQGYEQYF

size: few
V: TRBV11-2
D: TRBD2
J: TRBJ2-1
DNA: TGTGCCAGCAGCACTGGACTAGCGGGAGATGAGCAGTTCTTC
CDR3: CASSTGLAGDEQFF

size: -
V: TRBV9
D: TRBD2
J: TRBJ2-2
DNA: TGTGCCAGCAGCACCCTGGGGGGGAGCGGCACCGGGGAGCTGTTTTTT
CDR3: CASSTLGGSGTGELFF

size: -
V: TRBV7-9
D: TRBD1
J: TRBJ1-5
DNA: TGTGCCAGCAGCTTAGTTATAGGGACAGGGGGTTATAGCAATCAGCCCCAGCATTTT
CDR3: CASSLVIGTGGYSNQPQHF

size: few
V: TRBV24-1
D: TRBD1
J: TRBJ2-2
DNA: TGTGCCACCAGTGATTACAGGCAGGGGGACACCGGGGAGCTGTTTTTT
CDR3: CATSDYRQGDTGELFF

size: -
V: TRBV7-6
D: TRBD1
J: TRBJ2-6
DNA: TGTGCCAGCAGCTTAGCTCCGACAGGGGGCTCTGGGGCCAACGTCCTGACTTTC
CDR3: CASSLAPTGGSGANVLTF

size: -
V: TRBV2
D: TRBD1
J: TRBJ1-1
DNA: TGTGCCAGCAGTCAGGGGGAGAACACTGAAGCTTTCTTT
CDR3: CASSQGENTEAFF

size: once
V: TRBV4-1
D: -
J: TRBJ2-7
DNA: TGCGCCAGCAGCCAAGATAAGGGGCAGTTCTACGAGCAGTACTTC
CDR3: CASSQDKGQFYEQYF

size: -
V: TRBV6-5
D: TRBD1
J: TRBJ2-7
DNA: TGTGCCAGCTCGCTCGACAGGGGGGTTTTCTACGAGCAGTACTTC
CDR3: CASSLDRGVFYEQYF

size: -
V: TRBV19
D: TRBD2
J: TRBJ2-3
DNA: TGTGCCAGTAGCCCTAGGAGGACTAGCGCCACAGATACGCAGTATTTT
CDR3: CASSPRRTSATDTQYF

size: -
V: TRBV14
D: TRBD1
J: TRBJ1-3
DNA: TGTGCCAGCAGCCAAGATTGGGGACAGGGGAGGAGAAACACCATATATTTT
CDR3: CASSQDWGQGRRNTIYF